Below, 31 T cell receptor beta chains from the same sample are listed, as sequenced in a study of T cell responses to AZD1222 COVID-19 vaccine. TCRdb's table, derived via immunoSEQ multiplex PCR, lists solely in-frame clones and lacks some. The table has 100,000 to 150,000 clones, 88% seen once. The material was peripheral blood, obtained on day 0 of AZD1222 vaccination. The receptors were gathered from an adult in good health.

The chain combines TRBV5-1 with TRBJ1-2; 7 bases map to TRBD1. The V gene's germline CDR1 is SGHRS and CDR2 YFSETQ. V lost 4 bases, J lost 4 bases, and 7 bases stayed unmatched. This CDR3 is built from 14 residues. CDR3 sequence (DNA): TGCGCCAGCAGCGTCTCTTCAGGGGGCTATGGCTACACCTTC. Protein product: CASSVSSGGYGYTF.

The rearrangement uses TRBV5-6 and TRBJ1-6; TRBD1 agrees at 7 bases. The CDR3 is 13 residues long. Germline V gives CDR1 SGHDT, CDR2 YYEEEE. V was pared by 2 bases and J by 9 bases, with 2 bases of the junction left unmatched. The CDR3 nucleotides are TGTGCCAGCAGCTTCGACAGGGTTTCACCCCTCCACTTT. Residues: CASSFDRVSPLHF.

The V and J genes are TRBV18 and TRBJ2-5, with a possible D match to TRBD2 (5 bases). CDR1 is KGHSH and CDR2 is LQKENI in the germline V gene. The CDR3 extends over 15 amino acids. V lost 6 bases and J 4 bases, leaving 18 bases between the germline ends. In DNA form, the CDR3 reads TGTGCCAGCTCCCTCTCGGGGTTACTTCCAGAGACCCAGTACTTC. It yields the protein CASSLSGLLPETQYF.

V usage is TRBV7-9 and J usage is TRBJ1-5, with TRBD1 matching 7 bases. Germline CDR1 SEHNR, CDR2 FQNEAQ (reference sequence). The CDR3 contains 14 residues. With V trimmed by 4 bases and J by 0 bases, 0 bases remained unmatched. The CDR3 region has the DNA TGTGCCAGCAGCTCAGGGGGTAGCAATCAGCCCCAGCATTTT. Protein product: CASSSGGSNQPQHF.

V usage is TRBV5-6 and J usage is TRBJ1-6; 9 bases agree with TRBD1. The germline V gene encodes CDR1 SGHDT and CDR2 YYEEEE. CDR3 length: 15 amino acids. The V gene end was trimmed by 0 bases and the J gene end by 11 bases; junction bases not matched to a gene: 6. This chain's CDR3 is CASSLAGTGRTPLHF. For the CDR3, the DNA is TGTGCCAGCAGCTTGGCCGGGACAGGGCGGACACCCCTCCACTTT.

This clone was observed once. J is TRBJ2-5 and V is TRBV23-1; D remains unclear. TRBV23-1 is placed among ORFs of uncertain function. CDR3 length: 14 amino acids. V dropped 2 bases and J dropped 2 bases, with 9 bases sitting between them. CDR3 coding DNA: TGCGCCAGCAGTCAAGGTTTCAAACAAGAGACCCAGTACTTC. Amino acids: CASSQGFKQETQYF.

The genes are TRBV7-2 and TRBJ1-1; D gene ambiguous. V shed 8 bases and J shed 5 bases, with 18 bases lying between them. Germline loops: CDR1 SGHTA, CDR2 FQGNSA. This CDR3 spans 14 amino acids. CDR3 nucleotides: TGTGCCAGCTTAGTGGTGGTAGGTGGGACTGAAGCTTTCTTT. Its protein is CASLVVVGGTEAFF.

The rearrangement joins TRBV5-1 to TRBJ2-1; D gene ambiguous. Trimming removed 4 bases from V and 8 bases from J, with 19 bases in between. The CDR3 consists of 15 residues. The germline V gene has CDR1 SGHRS and CDR2 YFSETQ. The chain's CDR3 is CASSGPGTFGDEQFF. The CDR3 nucleotides read TGCGCCAGCAGCGGACCGGGCACCTTCGGCGATGAGCAGTTCTTC.

The rearrangement joins TRBV5-8 to TRBJ2-1, with D possibly matching TRBD2 (5 bases). CDR1 and CDR2 from the germline V gene are SGHTS and YDEGEE. This CDR3 comprises 16 residues. Trimming shortened V by 0 bases and J by 4 bases, and 14 bases separated the two germline ends. CDR3 DNA: TGTGCCAGCAGCTTGGCGAGGGAGCGGCCTTACAATGAGCAGTTCTTC. The encoded protein is CASSLARERPYNEQFF.

This clone was recorded only once. The chain has TRBV6-6 and TRBJ2-7, with TRBD1 matching over 10 bases. This CDR3 has 13 amino acids. Germline CDR1 reads MNHNY; CDR2 reads SVGAGI (reference sequence). J gave up 3 bases and V 7 bases, and 3 bases lay outside the gene matches. CDR3 bases: TGTGCCAGCACGGACAGGGGGAACTACGAGCAGTACTTC. It codes for CASTDRGNYEQYF.

The genes are TRBV27 and TRBJ1-6; D unclear. The CDR3 consists of 16 residues. With 1 base removed from V and 6 bases from J, the gap between germline ends came to 13 bases. Per germline, CDR1 MNHEY and CDR2 SMNVEV (reference sequence). The CDR3 region has the DNA TGTGCCAGCAGTTTATTTTCCAGCTATTCTAATTCACCCCTCCACTTT. Translated, it gives CASSLFSSYSNSPLHF.

This clone was observed once. The genes are TRBV5-1 and TRBJ2-1; TRBD2 matches 9 bases. The CDR3 runs 18 residues. V trimming: 0 bases; J trimming: 0 bases; junction bases outside the gene matches: 7. Germline V gene data show CDR1 as SGHRS and CDR2 as YFSETQ. This CDR3 is CASSLVPGGGGSYNEQFF. DNA of the CDR3: TGCGCCAGCAGCTTGGTCCCTGGCGGGGGGGGCTCCTACAATGAGCAGTTCTTC.

The V call is TRBV11-3, the J call TRBJ2-3; TRBD2 agrees at 8 bases. V was pared by 4 bases and J by 5 bases, with 11 bases of the junction left unmatched. The germline V gene has CDR1 SGHNT and CDR2 YENEEA. The CDR3 is made up of 16 amino acids. CDR3 loop: CASSSIPGGPIDTQYF. DNA for the CDR3: TGTGCCAGCAGCTCCATCCCGGGGGGGCCAATAGATACGCAGTATTTT.

V and J are TRBV27 and TRBJ2-5; the match to TRBD2 covers 7 bases. The CDR3 runs to 14 residues. V gave up 5 bases and J gave up 4 bases; unmatched junction bases: 7. Germline assignment: CDR1 MNHEY and CDR2 SMNVEV (reference sequence). CDR3 in amino acids: CASSPGLVGETQYF. CDR3 DNA sequence: TGTGCCAGCAGTCCCGGACTAGTCGGAGAGACCCAGTACTTC.

This chain uses TRBV7-9 with TRBJ1-6; D gene uncertain. Germline loops: CDR1 SEHNR, CDR2 FQNEAQ (reference sequence). Trimming took off 1 base at V and 9 bases at J, with 4 bases between the two ends. CDR3 length: 12 residues. The CDR3, as DNA: TGTGCCAGCAGCTTAGGGGGTTCACCCCTCCACTTT. It is translated as CASSLGGSPLHF.

The J gene is TRBJ1-5, the V gene TRBV11-2, with 7 bases fitting TRBD1. The CDR3 is 16 amino acids. The junction had 9 bases not matched to a gene; V was cut back by 1 base and J by 6 bases. CDR1 and CDR2 (germline): SGHAT, FQNNGV. The CDR3 sequence: CASSLGGQGGTQPQHF. CDR3 DNA sequence: TGTGCCAGCAGCTTAGGGGGCCAGGGGGGGACTCAGCCCCAGCATTTT. The variable domain in full, completed from reference TRBV11-2 and TRBJ1-5, reads EAGVAQSPRYKIIEKRQSVAFWCNPISGHATLYWYQQILGQGPKLLIQFQNNGVVDDSQLPKDRFSAERLKGVDSTLKIQPAKLEDSAVYLCASSLGGQGGTQPQHFGDGTRLSIL.

The sample holds a few counts of this clone. The gene calls are TRBV11-3 and TRBJ2-1; 7 positions match TRBD1. The V gene's germline CDR1 is SGHNT and CDR2 YENEEA. The ends lost 3 bases at V and 3 bases at J; junction bases unmatched: 8. The CDR3 loop spans 16 amino acids. CDR3 nucleotide sequence: TGTGCCAGCAGCTTGGAACAGGGGCGGTTCTACAATGAGCAGTTCTTC. Encoded protein: CASSLEQGRFYNEQFF.

The chain carries TRBV10-3 and TRBJ2-3; TRBD1 aligns across 7 bases. The CDR3 has 14 amino acids. Trimming took 3 bases from V and 2 from J; bases not matched to a gene: 2. The germline CDR1 and CDR2 sequences are ENHRY and SYGVKD. CDR3 amino acids: CAISEKGATDTQYF. The CDR3 bases are TGTGCCATCAGTGAAAAGGGGGCCACAGATACGCAGTATTTT.

V usage is TRBV6-5 and J usage is TRBJ1-5, with D possibly matching TRBD1 (5 bases). There are 15 residues in the CDR3. V was shortened by 8 bases and J by 3 bases, with 17 bases between the two germline ends. Germline CDR1 is MNHEY and CDR2 is SVGAGI. CDR3 region: CASRDVGRDNQPQHF. CDR3 in DNA: TGTGCCAGCCGGGACGTGGGGCGGGACAATCAGCCCCAGCATTTT.

The gene calls are TRBV19 and TRBJ2-1, with D perhaps matching TRBD1 or TRBD2 (5 bases each). Per germline, CDR1 LNHDA and CDR2 SQIVND (reference sequence). The CDR3 covers 17 residues. Deletions cut 0 bases from V and 0 bases from J, with 12 bases between. In DNA, the CDR3 is TGTGCCAGTAGTATAGATGCCGGGACCCTCTCCTACAATGAGCAGTTCTTC. This translates into CASSIDAGTLSYNEQFF.

This clone was counted a single time. V is TRBV5-1 and J is TRBJ1-4; D remains ambiguous. Trimming removed 3 bases from V and 4 bases from J, with 10 bases in between. The germline V gene encodes CDR1 SGHRS and CDR2 YFSETQ. The CDR3 is made up of 14 amino acids. The CDR3 loop is CASSSQSSNEKLFF. The CDR3 nucleotides are TGCGCCAGCAGCTCACAGAGTAGTAATGAAAAACTGTTTTTT. Drawing the rest from reference TRBV5-1 and TRBJ1-4, the complete variable domain is KAGVTQTPRYLIKTRGQQVTLSCSPISGHRSVSWYQQTPGQGLQFLFEYFSETQRNKGNFPGRFSGRQFSNSRSEMNVSTLELGDSALYLCASSSQSSNEKLFFGSGTQLSVL.

The chain recombines TRBV27 with TRBJ1-5; the D is unclear. The CDR3 totals 15 residues. V was cut by 6 bases and J by 2 bases, with 14 bases left in between. The germline CDR1 and CDR2 sequences are MNHEY and SMNVEV (reference sequence). In DNA, the CDR3 is TGTGCCAGCAGGCCCATGGGTAGGGGCAATCAGCCCCAGCATTTT. It yields the protein CASRPMGRGNQPQHF.

The chain recombines TRBV24-1 with TRBJ2-5; 8 bases match TRBD1. There are 16 residues in the CDR3. From germline, CDR1 is KGHDR and CDR2 SFDVKD. Trimming removed 4 bases from V and 5 bases from J; junction bases left unmatched: 11. The CDR3 nucleotides are TGTGCCACCAGTGACCCGCAGGGGGCCGCGGGGGAGACCCAGTACTTC. Its translation: CATSDPQGAAGETQYF.

The chain couples TRBV28 to TRBJ1-1; D gene unclear. The CDR3 contains 17 residues. In germline, CDR1 is MDHEN, CDR2 SYDVKM. With 5 bases removed from V and 0 bases from J, the gap between germline ends came to 19 bases. CDR3 sequence: CASSTPGLSTMNTEAFF. DNA for the CDR3: TGTGCCAGCAGTACCCCTGGTCTTTCGACCATGAACACTGAAGCTTTCTTT.

The chain has TRBV27 and TRBJ2-5; 13 bases fit TRBD2. Trimming removed 5 bases from V and 7 bases from J; junction bases left unmatched: 10. The germline V gene has CDR1 MNHEY and CDR2 SMNVEV (reference sequence). The CDR3 has 16 residues. CDR3 bases: TGTGCCAGCAGTCGAAGGACTAGCGGGGGCCCGGGGACCCAGTACTTC. Protein: CASSRRTSGGPGTQYF.

This rearrangement joins TRBV9 to TRBJ1-1; 11 positions match TRBD1. The germline V gene has CDR1 SGDLS and CDR2 YYNGEE. The ends lost 2 bases at V and 4 bases at J; junction bases unmatched: 7. CDR3 length: 16 amino acids. DNA for the CDR3: TGTGCCAGCAGCGTCATCCCCGGGACAGGGGGCACTGAAGCTTTCTTT. Translation: CASSVIPGTGGTEAFF.

V gene TRBV19 combines with J gene TRBJ1-2, with 7 bases lining up with TRBD1. Per germline, CDR1 LNHDA and CDR2 SQIVND (reference sequence). This CDR3 is built from 14 residues. After removal of 8 bases from V and 7 bases from J, the junction contained 13 bases not matched to a gene. In DNA, the CDR3 is TGTGCCAGTTCTGGACAGGCCGCCATAGGTGGCTACACCTTC. Its translation: CASSGQAAIGGYTF.

This chain connects TRBV10-1 to TRBJ2-4, with 7 bases that match TRBD1. This CDR3 region has 16 residues. Germline V gene data show CDR1 as WNHNN and CDR2 as SYGVQD (reference sequence). With V trimmed by 5 bases and J by 3 bases, 10 bases remained unmatched. The CDR3 sequence is CASSKGTELLKNIQYF. The DNA for the CDR3 is TGCGCCAGCAGTAAGGGGACAGAATTACTCAAAAACATTCAGTACTTC.

CDR3 residues: CASSQRIGTVNTEAFF. Written as DNA, the CDR3 is TGCGCCAGCAGCCAAAGAATCGGGACAGTCAACACTGAAGCTTTCTTT. The V call is TRBV4-3, the J call TRBJ1-1, with 7 bases that match TRBD1. The CDR3 is made up of 16 amino acids. Germline assignment: CDR1 LGHNA and CDR2 YSLEER. V gave up 2 bases and J gave up 2 bases; unmatched junction bases: 8.

V gene TRBV6-2 or TRBV6-3 combines with J gene TRBJ1-2; D is perhaps TRBD1 (6 bases). Germline lookup yields CDR1 MNHEY and CDR2 SVGEGT. The V and J ends lost 5 bases and 8 bases respectively, with 12 bases between them. This CDR3 comprises 12 residues. Written as DNA, the CDR3 is TGTGCCAGCAGTACTTCCGACAGGGGCTACACCTTC. Its translation: CASSTSDRGYTF.

The rearrangement links TRBV6-2 or TRBV6-3 to TRBJ1-2, with TRBD1 as a possible D gene (5 bases). The V end lost 0 bases, the J end lost 1 base, and 9 bases lay between the germline ends. Germline V gene lookup returns CDR1 MNHEY and CDR2 SVGEGT. CDR3 length: 15 amino acids. As DNA, the CDR3 is TGTGCCAGCAGTTACTCGATGGGACTTAACTATGGCTACACCTTC. Protein sequence: CASSYSMGLNYGYTF.